This TCR beta chain was recovered during a study of blood T cells in healthy people across ages. The germline V and J ends were trimmed by 3 bases and 3 bases, with 9 bases remaining between them. The CDR3 consists of 14 residues. Primed by a sample-barcoded 5' primer and a J-beta primer mix, a second PCR proceeded for 7 to 11 cycles. Each TCR beta cDNA got a 12-nucleotide random molecular identifier. TCRdb reprocessed the 5' RACE reads with MiXCR, giving one entry per CDR3 protein. The repertoire includes roughly 1.5 million distinct CDR3 sequences, about 45% of them detected once, and around 4% sits in the top ten.

This TCR came from a woman between 18 and 29 years old in good health. The sequencing sample was made of blood. The chain joins TRBV12-3 or TRBV12-4 to TRBJ2-1; TRBD2 is a possible D gene (6 bases). CDR3 bases: TGTGCCAGCAGTTTTGCGGGGTTCTACAATGAGCAGTTCTTC. This gives the protein CASSFAGFYNEQFF.